This T cell receptor beta chain was obtained from a study of early stage breast cancer tumors. Across the study: ER+/PR+/HER2- status applied to about 80% of the 16 invasive breast tumors. Seven to nine ER+/PR+/HER2- tumors were invasive ductal; a few were invasive lobular. About 10-fold was the mean read coverage per sample.

Study results and limitations: Most shared enriched TCRB sequences were commonly generated ones.

Note on this clone: Its matching antigen is unknown.

Clones were sequenced by immunoSEQ multiplex PCR, and TCRdb holds only the in-frame ones, with some missing. The sample carries approximately 8,000 clones, approximately 65% recorded once. Sequenced input: breast tumor tissue. This clonotype originated in a person between 65 and 79 years old with breast cancer.

The CDR3 coding sequence is TGTGCCAGCAGCATTGGACAGGGTGACTATGGCTACACCTTC. Its protein is CASSIGQGDYGYTF. The rearrangement links TRBV5-5 to TRBJ1-2, with 8 bases that match TRBD1. The junction had 5 bases not matched to a gene; V was cut back by 4 bases and J by 3 bases. Germline CDR1 reads SGHKS; CDR2 reads YYEKEE (reference sequence). CDR3 length: 14 residues. The variable domain in full, with the rest retrieved from reference TRBV5-5 and TRBJ1-2, is DAGVTQSPTHLIKTRGQQVTLRCSPISGHKSVSWYQQVLGQGPQFIFQYYEKEERGRGNFPDRFSARQFPNYSSELNVNALLLGDSALYLCASSIGQGDYGYTFGSGTRLTVV.